Presented here are 10 T cell receptor beta chains from one specimen sequenced in a study of cytomegalovirus exposure and HLA in healthy donors. Data came from immunoSEQ multiplex PCR; TCRdb stores just in-frame clones and leaves some out. This sample has 160,000 or so clones; 85% to 90% occur once, and the top ten carry approximately 1.4%. The sample comprised PBMCs. These receptors all come from a woman between 25 and 40 years old in good health and CMV-seronegative.

The chain employs TRBV5-1 and TRBJ1-2; 11 nucleotides line up with TRBD1. V dropped 4 bases and J dropped 6; count of bases not matched to a gene: 8. CDR1 is SGHRS and CDR2 is YFSETQ in the germline V gene. CDR3 size: 15 residues. The CDR3 nucleotides read TGCGCCAGCAGCCCGGACAGGGGGCTCGGGAATGGCTACACCTTC. Its protein product is CASSPDRGLGNGYTF.

V gene TRBV30 combines with J gene TRBJ1-2, with D possibly being TRBD1 (6 bases). The CDR3 has 19 residues. The V end lost 0 bases, the J end lost 3 bases, and 26 bases lay between the germline ends. Germline-derived CDR1 and CDR2 are GTSNPN and SVGIG (reference sequence). The CDR3 region is CAWSVSGWTVTTKDYGYTF. The CDR3 region has the DNA TGTGCCTGGAGTGTAAGTGGCTGGACAGTCACGACGAAGGACTATGGCTACACCTTC.

The chain has TRBV4-1 and TRBJ2-3; 9 bases map to TRBD1. The germline V gene encodes CDR1 MGHRA and CDR2 YSYEKL. V dropped 8 bases and J dropped 5; count of bases not matched to a gene: 8. The CDR3 consists of 14 residues. The DNA for the CDR3 is TGCGCCAGCGGGTGGGTGGACAGGGGAGATACGCAGTATTTT. Residues: CASGWVDRGDTQYF.

The chain employs TRBV5-1 and TRBJ1-1, with D uncertain. CDR1 is SGHRS, CDR2 YFSETQ, per germline. This CDR3 is built from 14 residues. The ends were cut back, 0 bases at V and 0 bases at J, with 6 bases in the middle. This CDR3 reads CASSLGAVNTEAFF. DNA of the CDR3: TGCGCCAGCAGCTTGGGGGCAGTGAACACTGAAGCTTTCTTT.

The rearrangement joins TRBV6-6 to TRBJ1-4; D not certain. The V and J ends lost 10 bases and 7 bases respectively, with 19 bases between them. The CDR3 has 14 residues. Looked up from germline, CDR1 is MNHNY and CDR2 is SVGAGI (reference sequence). The CDR3 loop is CATSRETRGEKLFF. CDR3 DNA sequence: TGTGCCACTTCTCGAGAAACTCGGGGTGAAAAACTGTTTTTT.

The V call is TRBV15, the J call TRBJ1-5, with 7 bases lining up with TRBD1. V dropped 3 bases and J dropped 5; count of bases not matched to a gene: 10. The germline CDR1 and CDR2 sequences are LNHNV and YYDKDF (reference sequence). The CDR3 covers 16 residues. The CDR3 loop reads CATSSGRTGIYQPQHF. CDR3 nucleotides: TGTGCCACCAGCAGCGGTAGGACAGGAATCTATCAGCCCCAGCATTTT.

The chain couples TRBV29-1 to TRBJ2-5; D gene uncertain. Germline assignment: CDR1 SQVTM and CDR2 ANQGSEA. The CDR3 extends over 12 amino acids. The ends were cut back, 5 bases at V and 0 bases at J, with 7 bases in the middle. The chain's CDR3 is CSVTPYQETQYF. CDR3 sequence (DNA): TGCAGCGTTACACCGTACCAAGAGACCCAGTACTTC. Full variable domain (rest looked up from reference TRBV29-1 and TRBJ2-5): SAVISQKPSRDICQRGTSLTIQCQVDSQVTMMFWYRQQPGQSLTLIATANQGSEATYESGFVIDKFPISRPNLTFSTLTVSNMSPEDSSIYLCSVTPYQETQYFGPGTRLLVL.

The chain recombines TRBV5-5 with TRBJ2-7, with D possibly TRBD2 on 6 matching bases. This CDR3 is built from 14 residues. Germline V gene data show CDR1 as SGHKS and CDR2 as YYEKEE (reference sequence). V was clipped by 1 base and J by 3 bases, with 11 bases between them. CDR3 DNA sequence: TGTGCCAGCAGCTTGAGTAGCGGACGCTACGAGCAGTACTTC. Translation: CASSLSSGRYEQYF.

The chain is built from TRBV9 and TRBJ1-1, with D maybe TRBD1 (5 bases). This CDR3 has 14 amino acids. Trimming took off 0 bases at V and 3 bases at J, with 9 bases between the two ends. CDR1 is SGDLS, CDR2 YYNGEE, per germline. The CDR3 DNA reads TGTGCCAGCAGCGTAGGGGGGGTTGACACTGAAGCTTTCTTT. Translating gives CASSVGGVDTEAFF.

This clone has only one observation. The chain is built from TRBV11-2 and TRBJ2-1; 8 bases agree with TRBD2. From germline, CDR1 is SGHAT and CDR2 FQNNGV. This CDR3 is built from 15 residues. V was pared by 1 base and J by 8 bases, with 7 bases of the junction left unmatched. CDR3 bases: TGTGCCAGCAGCTTAGCGGCTAGCGGGCGATATGAGCAGTTCTTC. This encodes CASSLAASGRYEQFF. The variable domain in full, with the rest retrieved from reference TRBV11-2 and TRBJ2-1, is EAGVAQSPRYKIIEKRQSVAFWCNPISGHATLYWYQQILGQGPKLLIQFQNNGVVDDSQLPKDRFSAERLKGVDSTLKIQPAKLEDSAVYLCASSLAASGRYEQFFGPGTRLTVL.